This entry is about one T cell receptor (beta chain). The authors' processing: Estimation of nucleated cell counts relied on the amplification of reference gene primers. This table comes from immunoSEQ multiplex PCR, and its TCRdb copy is limited to in-frame clones, with some not included. Clonal size and the V and J genes are those of that table, whereas D and trimming came from the DNA. Among 95,000 to 100,000 clones, 86% were seen once, and the ten largest hold more than 1.5%. The germline V and J ends were trimmed by 1 base and 7 bases, with 15 bases remaining between them. CDR3 length: 14 amino acids. Germline V lookup: CDR1 SGHRS, CDR2 YFSETQ. These data belong to a study of blood T cell repertoires in COVID-19. In the study overall: Sample material is recorded as cDNA or gDNA derived from T cells, B-cell-depleted T cells, or PBMCs.

Input material: peripheral blood. The V and J genes are TRBV5-1 and TRBJ2-7, with a possible D match to TRBD2 (6 bases). This TCR derives from a man older than 75 with acute or convalescent COVID-19. Written as DNA, the CDR3 is TGCGCCAGCAGCTTGAAGGCGGGACTCGGGGAGCAGTACTTC. Translated: CASSLKAGLGEQYF.